This TCR beta chain was observed in a study of blood T cell repertoires in COVID-19. Study summary: From T cells, B-cell-depleted T cells, or PBMCs came the material, which was cDNA or gDNA.

Germline V lookup: CDR1 SEHNR, CDR2 FQNEAQ (reference sequence). This CDR3 spans 13 amino acids. V was pared by 2 bases and J by 7 bases, with 11 bases between. Profiling relied on immunoSEQ multiplex PCR, and the TCRdb table lists in-frame clones only, not all of them. The data hold about 370,000 clones, with roughly 90% observed a single time. The chain has TRBV7-9 and TRBJ1-1; D not certain. The sample taken for sequencing was peripheral blood. This receptor was obtained from a woman aged 25-40 years with COVID-19, enrolled during active disease. The CDR3 region has the DNA TGTGCCAGCAGCTTAAACGGCCAGCGTGAAGCTTTCTTT. This sequence encodes CASSLNGQREAFF.